This T cell receptor (beta chain) was recovered during a study of T-cell memory formation after mild COVID-19. TCRdb ran MiXCR on the 5' RACE reads and lists one entry per CDR3 protein. The sample shows approximately 300,000 distinct CDR3 sequences, roughly 15% of them seen only once. This clonotype was picked up a small number of times. V dropped 0 bases and J dropped 15 bases, with 14 bases sitting between them. Per the germline V gene, CDR1 is SGDLS and CDR2 is YYNGEE. The CDR3 runs to 12 residues. The source is a man younger than 35 who had mild COVID-19 (a few samples of this study predate the infection). Cell type and time point are not known. The source material was PBMCs or a T cell subset sorted from them (not recorded which). This chain connects TRBV9 to TRBJ2-3; D is undetermined. CDR3 nucleotides: TGTGCCAGCAGCGTAGACGAGGCCTCGGCCTATTTT. Protein sequence: CASSVDEASAYF.